These T cell receptor beta chains were read from a single sample in a study of blood T cell repertoires in COVID-19. The protocol was immunoSEQ multiplex PCR, while the TCRdb copy is restricted to in-frame clones and leaves out a portion. The data show 100,000 to 150,000 clones, approximately 80% seen once. The sequenced sample was peripheral blood. These receptors were obtained from a woman aged 45-60 years with acute or convalescent COVID-19. CDR3s include the opening cysteine and the closing phenylalanine or tryptophan. A D gene is named only where the DNA matches it firmly. Size tells how often a clone was seen (once, few, many) or the class of an expanded clone, and some rows leave it out.

J gene,V gene,D gene,clone size,CDR3 DNA,CDR3 protein
TRBJ1-4,TRBV28,.,.,TGTGCCAGCAGTTTATGGGCAGGTACTAATGAAAAACTGTTTTTT,CASSLWAGTNEKLFF
TRBJ1-1,TRBV2,.,.,TGTGCCAGCAGTGGTGGCAGGGTAGCCACTGAAGCTTTCTTT,CASSGGRVATEAFF
TRBJ1-1,TRBV18,.,.,TGTGCCAGCTCACCAACAGTGAACACTGAAGCTTTCTTT,CASSPTVNTEAFF
TRBJ1-5,TRBV6-1,.,.,TGTGCCAGCAGTGAAAGTCGCGCGGGCAATCAGCCCCAGCATTTT,CASSESRAGNQPQHF
TRBJ1-5,TRBV4-2,.,.,TGTGCCAGCAGCCAAACAAAAAATAGCAATCAGCCCCAGCATTTT,CASSQTKNSNQPQHF
TRBJ1-1,TRBV29-1,TRBD1,.,TGCAGCGTTGAAGGGACAGGGAAAGACGCTTTCTTT,CSVEGTGKDAFF
TRBJ1-6,TRBV2,.,.,TGTGCCAGCGAAAGGGGGGGTCTCTCCTATAATTCACCCCTCCACTTT,CASERGGLSYNSPLHF
TRBJ1-1,TRBV19,.,.,TGTGCCAGTAGTATTATTGCCGGGGAAACTGAAGCTTTCTTT,CASSIIAGETEAFF
TRBJ1-2,TRBV5-1,.,.,TGCGCCAGCAGCTCGACCACCAACAGGCCGCTTGAGGGCTACACCTTC,CASSSTTNRPLEGYTF
TRBJ2-1,TRBV14,TRBD1,.,TGTGCCAGCAGCTACTTCGGACAGGGGATAAATGAGCAGTTCTTC,CASSYFGQGINEQFF
TRBJ2-1,TRBV4-1,TRBD1,.,TGCGCCAGCAGCCAAGGTCTGCAGGACAGGGCCTACAATGAGCAGTTCTTC,CASSQGLQDRAYNEQFF
TRBJ2-7,TRBV10-3,.,.,TGTGCCATCAGTGAGTCAGGAGATTCCTACGAGCAGTACTTC,CAISESGDSYEQYF
TRBJ1-4,TRBV19,TRBD1,.,TGTGCCAGTAGTATGACAGGGGGCTCTCCAACTTATCCAGAAAAACTGTTTTTT,CASSMTGGSPTYPEKLFF
TRBJ1-1,TRBV30,.,.,TGTGCCTGGAATATCAGAGGGTCAGGCACTGAAGCTTTCTTT,CAWNIRGSGTEAFF
TRBJ2-3,TRBV11-2,.,.,TGTGCCAGCAGCCGGACTGCGCTTAGCACAGATACGCAGTATTTT,CASSRTALSTDTQYF
TRBJ1-2,TRBV19,TRBD1,few,TGTGCCAGTAGTCGGACAGGGGACGAGGGAAACTATGGCTACACCTTC,CASSRTGDEGNYGYTF
TRBJ1-1,TRBV19,TRBD1,.,TGTGCCAGTATCCCGGGACAGACGACTGAAGCTTTCTTT,CASIPGQTTEAFF
TRBJ2-7,TRBV10-1,TRBD1,.,TGCGCCATTCGCAGACAGGGATTCTACGAGCAGTACTTC,CAIRRQGFYEQYF
TRBJ1-4,TRBV25-1,.,.,TGTGCCACCAGAACATCCGAAAAACTGTTTTTT,CATRTSEKLFF
TRBJ2-3,TRBV6-5,TRBD2,.,TGTGCCAGCAGTCCCCGCGGGGGGTGGGATACGCAGTATTTT,CASSPRGGWDTQYF
TRBJ1-3,TRBV27,.,once,TGTGCCAGCAGTTTGAAGGGGCCGGGAAACACCATATATTTT,CASSLKGPGNTIYF
TRBJ1-3,TRBV27,.,.,TGTGCCAGCAGTTCCCGGATCGGGGGGGCTTACGGAAACACCATATATTTT,CASSSRIGGAYGNTIYF
TRBJ2-1,TRBV19,TRBD2,.,TGTGCCAGTAGTATTGCTGTGACTCGGACGGGGGGAAATGAGCAGTTCTTC,CASSIAVTRTGGNEQFF
TRBJ2-3,TRBV7-3,TRBD2,.,TGTGCCAGCAGCTTAAATTTCGGGGGGAGCACAGATACGCAGTATTTT,CASSLNFGGSTDTQYF
TRBJ1-5,TRBV10-3,TRBD1,many,TGTGCCATCGGGACAGGAGATAGCAATCAGCCCCAGCATTTT,CAIGTGDSNQPQHF
TRBJ2-6,TRBV6-4,.,.,TGTGCCAGCAGTGACTCCGAGTCCGGGGCCAACGTCCTGACTTTC,CASSDSESGANVLTF
TRBJ1-5,TRBV27,TRBD1,.,TGTGCCAGCAGTCCAGGAGGGGACAGGGGGTCGGGACAGCCCCAGCATTTT,CASSPGGDRGSGQPQHF
TRBJ2-2,TRBV11-3,.,.,TGTGCCAGCAGCTTATCAGCGAACACCGGGGAGCTGTTTTTT,CASSLSANTGELFF
TRBJ1-3,TRBV18,.,.,TGTGCCAGCTCCGCAGCAGGCTCCTACTCTGGAAACACCATATATTTT,CASSAAGSYSGNTIYF
TRBJ1-1,TRBV4-1,TRBD1,.,TGCGCCCGCAGCCGACAGGGGGATACTGAAGCTTTCTTT,CARSRQGDTEAFF
TRBJ2-7,TRBV19,.,.,TGTGCCAGTAGCTTTTCAGGGGCGTCCTACGAGCAGTACTTC,CASSFSGASYEQYF
TRBJ1-5,TRBV18,.,.,TGTGCCAGCTCACCACCGGGGCAGACGCACAATCAGCCCCAGCATTTT,CASSPPGQTHNQPQHF
TRBJ1-2,TRBV7-9,.,.,TGTGCCAGCAGCTCCAGGGGATTCGGTGGCTACACCTTC,CASSSRGFGGYTF
TRBJ1-3,TRBV30,.,.,TGTGCCTGGAGATCCAGGGCTGGAAACACCATATATTTT,CAWRSRAGNTIYF
TRBJ1-1,TRBV19,.,once,TGTGCCAGTAGTGCTGAGACAGGAAGGATGAACACTGAAGCTTTCTTT,CASSAETGRMNTEAFF
TRBJ1-6,TRBV27,.,.,TGTGCCAGCAGTTTGGGGCAGGGTTATAGGTCACCCCTCCACTTT,CASSLGQGYRSPLHF
TRBJ1-1,TRBV24-1,TRBD1,.,TGTGCCACCAGCCCCGGCCAGGGGGTGAACACTGAAGCTTTCTTT,CATSPGQGVNTEAFF
TRBJ1-2,TRBV27,.,.,TGTGCCAGCAGTTCCACAGGATTGAACTATGGCTACACCTTC,CASSSTGLNYGYTF
TRBJ1-4,TRBV6-5,TRBD1,.,TGTGCCAGTCGAGGACAGGGGACGGCTAATGAAAAACTGTTTTTT,CASRGQGTANEKLFF